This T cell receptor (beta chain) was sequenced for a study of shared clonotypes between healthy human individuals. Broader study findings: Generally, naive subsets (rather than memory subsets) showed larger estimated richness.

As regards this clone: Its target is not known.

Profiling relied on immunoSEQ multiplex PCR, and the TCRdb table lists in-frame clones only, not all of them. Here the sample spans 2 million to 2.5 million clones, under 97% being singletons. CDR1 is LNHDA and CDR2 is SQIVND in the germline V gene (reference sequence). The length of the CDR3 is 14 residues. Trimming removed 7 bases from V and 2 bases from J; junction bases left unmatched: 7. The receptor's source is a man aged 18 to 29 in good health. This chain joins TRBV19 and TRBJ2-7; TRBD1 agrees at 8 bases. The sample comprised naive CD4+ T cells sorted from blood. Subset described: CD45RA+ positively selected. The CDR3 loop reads CASTRQGNPYEQYF. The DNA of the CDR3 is TGTGCCAGTACCCGACAGGGGAACCCCTACGAGCAGTACTTC.